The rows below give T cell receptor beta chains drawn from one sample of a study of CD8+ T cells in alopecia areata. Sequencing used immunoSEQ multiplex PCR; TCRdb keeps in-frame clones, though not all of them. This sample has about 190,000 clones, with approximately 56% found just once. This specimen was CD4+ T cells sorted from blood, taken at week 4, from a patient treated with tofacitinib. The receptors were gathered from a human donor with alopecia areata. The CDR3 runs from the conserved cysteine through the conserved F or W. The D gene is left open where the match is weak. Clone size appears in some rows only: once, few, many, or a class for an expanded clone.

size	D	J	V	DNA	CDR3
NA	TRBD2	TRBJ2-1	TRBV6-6	TGTGCCAGCGGAGGGGTGGGTAGCGGGAACGGGGAGCAGTTCTTC	CASGGVGSGNGEQFF
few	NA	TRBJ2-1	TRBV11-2	TGTGCCACTCCTACAACCGACAATGAGCAGTTCTTC	CATPTTDNEQFF
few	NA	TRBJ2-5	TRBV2	TGTGCCAGCAGTGAGATGGCGGGGACCCAGTACTTC	CASSEMAGTQYF
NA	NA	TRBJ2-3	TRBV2	TGTGCCAGCAGTGAGGACTTATCGTATCTCACAGATACGCAGTATTTT	CASSEDLSYLTDTQYF
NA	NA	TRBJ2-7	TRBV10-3	TGTGCCATCAAAAACCCGGACTACGAGCAGTACTTC	CAIKNPDYEQYF
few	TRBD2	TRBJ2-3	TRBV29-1	TGCAGCAACACGGGACTAGCGGGCACAGATACGCAGTATTTT	CSNTGLAGTDTQYF
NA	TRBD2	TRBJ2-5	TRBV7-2	TGTGCCAGCAGCTTAAAAGCCGGGACTAGAGGGGAGACCCAGTACTTC	CASSLKAGTRGETQYF
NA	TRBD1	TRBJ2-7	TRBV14	TGTGCCAGCAGCCAAGTGTCTGGACAGGGATCCGAGCAGTACTTC	CASSQVSGQGSEQYF
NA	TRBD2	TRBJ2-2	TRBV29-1	TGCAGCGTTGCCCCAGGGAGGGTGGCCGGGGAGCTGTTTTTT	CSVAPGRVAGELFF
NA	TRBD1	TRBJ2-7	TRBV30	TGTGCCTGGAGACAGGGGGGCCCCTCCTACGAGCAGTACTTC	CAWRQGGPSYEQYF
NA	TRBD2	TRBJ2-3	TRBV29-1	TGCAGCGTTGGCGGGAGATTCACAGATACGCAGTATTTT	CSVGGRFTDTQYF
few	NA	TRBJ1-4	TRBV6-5	TGTGCCAGCAGTTACGATCTGTGGGGGGGAAAACTGTTTTTT	CASSYDLWGGKLFF
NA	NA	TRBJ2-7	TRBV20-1	TGCAGTGCTAGGGTCCGTAACGAGCAGTACTTC	CSARVRNEQYF
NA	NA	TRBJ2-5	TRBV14	TGTGCCAGCAGCCAAAGGGACATTGTGGAGACCCAGTACTTC	CASSQRDIVETQYF
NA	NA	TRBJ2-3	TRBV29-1	TGCAGCGCGCCGAGAAGTACCACAGATACGCAGTATTTT	CSAPRSTTDTQYF
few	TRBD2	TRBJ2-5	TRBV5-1	TGCGCCAGCAGCTACACCGGGACTAGTCGGACGGAGACCCAGTACTTC	CASSYTGTSRTETQYF
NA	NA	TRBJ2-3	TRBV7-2	TGTGCCAGCAGCGCCCAGATCACAGATACGCAGTATTTT	CASSAQITDTQYF
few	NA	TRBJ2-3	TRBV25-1	TGTGCCAGCAGGGGGGTGACGGGCACAGATACGCAGTATTTT	CASRGVTGTDTQYF
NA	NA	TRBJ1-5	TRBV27	TGTGCCAGCAGTGGGCGGGGATTCGGTAAGAGCAATCAGCCCCAGCATTTT	CASSGRGFGKSNQPQHF
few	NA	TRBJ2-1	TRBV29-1	TGCAGCTCTGATGAGCAGTTCTTC	CSSDEQFF
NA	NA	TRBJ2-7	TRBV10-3	TGTGCCATCAGTGAGTCGGCTTACGAGCAGTACTTC	CAISESAYEQYF
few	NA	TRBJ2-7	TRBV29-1	TGCAGCGTTGATTGGGCAGGGATACGATCAGGAGCCTACGAGCAGTACTTC	CSVDWAGIRSGAYEQYF
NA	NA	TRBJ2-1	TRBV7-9	TGTGCCAGCAGCTCTTATGGTACAGGACCTACTAAACCCAATGAGCAGTTCTTC	CASSSYGTGPTKPNEQFF
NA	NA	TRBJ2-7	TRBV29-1	TGCAGCGCCCGAAGGGACACAACCTACGAGCAGTACTTC	CSARRDTTYEQYF
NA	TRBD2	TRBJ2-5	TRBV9	TGTGCCAGCAGCGGACCTAGCGGGTCGGACCAGTACTTC	CASSGPSGSDQYF
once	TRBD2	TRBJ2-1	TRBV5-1	TGCGCCAGCAGCTTCACACTAGCGGGAGGGCTCTCCTACAATGAGCAGTTCTTC	CASSFTLAGGLSYNEQFF
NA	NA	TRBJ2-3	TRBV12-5	TGTGCTAGTGGTGGGACAACAGATACGCAGTATTTT	CASGGTTDTQYF
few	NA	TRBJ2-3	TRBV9	TGTGCCAGCAGCGTAATAGCGGCCACAGATACGCAGTATTTT	CASSVIAATDTQYF
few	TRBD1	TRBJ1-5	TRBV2	TGTGCCAGCACCCTGGGACAGGCGATCAATCAGCCCCAGCATTTT	CASTLGQAINQPQHF
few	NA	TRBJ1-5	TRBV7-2	TGTGCCAGCAGCCCTGACGGTCCCAATCAGCCCCAGCATTTT	CASSPDGPNQPQHF
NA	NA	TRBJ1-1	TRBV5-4	TGTGCCAGCAGCTTGGGACTGACGAACACTGAAGCTTTCTTT	CASSLGLTNTEAFF
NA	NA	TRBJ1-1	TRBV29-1	TGCAGCGGTCAGGGTTGGGGCACTGAAGCTTTCTTT	CSGQGWGTEAFF
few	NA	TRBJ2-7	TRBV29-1	TGCAGCGTTGAAGGCCCCTTCCATGGGCAGTACTTC	CSVEGPFHGQYF
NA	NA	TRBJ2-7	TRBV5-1	TGCGCCAGCAGCCCCCCGGGAACCGAGCAGTACTTC	CASSPPGTEQYF
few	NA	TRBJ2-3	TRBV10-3	TGTGCCATCAGTGAGTCGAGCAGGGGCACAGATACGCAGTATTTT	CAISESSRGTDTQYF
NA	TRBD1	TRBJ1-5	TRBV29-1	TGCAGCGTTTCAGGGGGCACTAGCAATCAGCCCCAGCATTTT	CSVSGGTSNQPQHF
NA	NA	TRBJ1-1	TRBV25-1	TGTGCCAGCAGTTTTGACCGGGGCGACACTGAAGCTTTCTTT	CASSFDRGDTEAFF
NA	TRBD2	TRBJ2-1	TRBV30	TGTGCCTGGAGTCCGCCAGCGGGAGGGCCTCTTTGGGGATCCTACAATGAGCAGTTCTTC	CAWSPPAGGPLWGSYNEQFF
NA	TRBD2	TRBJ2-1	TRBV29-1	TGCAGCGTTGACCGGGAGGCGGGTGAGCAGTTCTTC	CSVDREAGEQFF
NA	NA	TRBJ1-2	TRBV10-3	TGTGCCATCAGTGAGTTGGGGGATTATGGCTACACCTTC	CAISELGDYGYTF
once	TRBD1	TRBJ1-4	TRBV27	TGTGCCAGCAGATATGGGGACAGGGCTAATGAAAAACTGTTTTTT	CASRYGDRANEKLFF
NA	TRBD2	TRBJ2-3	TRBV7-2	TGTGCCAGCAGCTTAAGACTAGCGGGAGGAGCGCAGTATTTT	CASSLRLAGGAQYF
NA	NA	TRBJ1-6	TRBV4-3	TGCGCCAGCAGCCAAGAGGGCGGGAATTCACCCCTCCACTTT	CASSQEGGNSPLHF
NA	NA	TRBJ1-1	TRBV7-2	TGTGCCAGCAGCTTAGTGACTGGGAGGACTGAAGCTTTCTTT	CASSLVTGRTEAFF
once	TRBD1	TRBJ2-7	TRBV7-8	TGTGCCAGCAGTCTGGACAGGAACGAGCAGTACTTC	CASSLDRNEQYF